This paragraph covers one T cell receptor (beta chain) sequence. Original data processing: Reference gene primer amplification yielded estimated nucleated cell counts. Produced via immunoSEQ multiplex PCR; TCRdb's table is partial and in-frame only. The DNA gave D and trimming, while V, J and clone size come from that table. The sample lists tens of thousands of clones; roughly 84% were seen once. Germline CDR1 reads LNHDA; CDR2 reads SQIVND (reference sequence). V was clipped by 6 bases and J by 7 bases; unmatched bases: 9. The CDR3 is made up of 14 amino acids. The data are from a study of blood T cell repertoires in COVID-19. As for the study in general: Specimens from acute and convalescent COVID-19 originated in the United States, Italy and Spain.

The sequence was obtained from a man aged 45-65 years with acute or convalescent COVID-19. The sequencing input was peripheral blood. This chain connects TRBV19 to TRBJ2-7, with 10 bases lining up with TRBD1. The DNA of the CDR3 is TGTGCCAGTAGCCCCAGACAGGGGGCTTGGGAGCAGTACTTC. It encodes CASSPRQGAWEQYF. Using reference TRBV19 and TRBJ2-7 for the parts outside the CDR3, the full variable domain is DGGITQSPKYLFRKEGQNVTLSCEQNLNHDAMYWYRQDPGQGLRLIYYSQIVNDFQKGDIAEGYSVSREKKESFPLTVTSAQKNPTAFYLCASSPRQGAWEQYFGPGTRLTVT.